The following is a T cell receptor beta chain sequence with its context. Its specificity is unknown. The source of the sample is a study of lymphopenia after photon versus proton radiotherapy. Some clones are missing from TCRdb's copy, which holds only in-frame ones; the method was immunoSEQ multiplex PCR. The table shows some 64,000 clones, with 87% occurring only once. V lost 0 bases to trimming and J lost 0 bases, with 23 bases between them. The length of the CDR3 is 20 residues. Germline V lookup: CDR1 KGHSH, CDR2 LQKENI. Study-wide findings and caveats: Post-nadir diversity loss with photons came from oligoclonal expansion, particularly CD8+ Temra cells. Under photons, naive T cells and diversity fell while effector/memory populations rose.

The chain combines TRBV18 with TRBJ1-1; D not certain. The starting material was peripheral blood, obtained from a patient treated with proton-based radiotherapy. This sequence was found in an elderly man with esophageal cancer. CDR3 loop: CASSPPKPWRRSALNTEAFF. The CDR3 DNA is TGTGCCAGCTCACCACCGAAGCCGTGGAGGCGCTCCGCTTTGAACACTGAAGCTTTCTTT.